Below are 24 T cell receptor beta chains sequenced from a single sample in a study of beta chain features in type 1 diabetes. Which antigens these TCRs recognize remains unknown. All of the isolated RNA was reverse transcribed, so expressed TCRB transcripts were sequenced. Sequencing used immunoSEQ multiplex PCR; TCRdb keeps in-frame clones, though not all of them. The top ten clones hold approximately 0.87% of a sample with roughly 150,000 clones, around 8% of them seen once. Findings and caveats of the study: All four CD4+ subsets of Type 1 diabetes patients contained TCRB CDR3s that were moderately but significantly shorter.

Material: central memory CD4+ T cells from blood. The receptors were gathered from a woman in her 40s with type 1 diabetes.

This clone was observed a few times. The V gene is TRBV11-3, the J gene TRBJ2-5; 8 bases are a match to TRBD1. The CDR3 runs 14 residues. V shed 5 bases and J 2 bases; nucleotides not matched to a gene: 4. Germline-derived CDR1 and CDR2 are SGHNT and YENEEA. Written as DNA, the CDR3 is TGTGCCAGCAGCCTCGGACAGGGACAAGAGACCCAGTACTTC. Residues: CASSLGQGQETQYF.

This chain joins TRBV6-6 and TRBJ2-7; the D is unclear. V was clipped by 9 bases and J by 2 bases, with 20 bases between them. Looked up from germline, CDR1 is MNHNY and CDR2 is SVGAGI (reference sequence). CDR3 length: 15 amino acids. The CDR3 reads CASSGSLGRTYEQYF. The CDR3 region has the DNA TGTGCCAGTTCCGGCAGCCTAGGAAGAACCTACGAGCAGTACTTC.

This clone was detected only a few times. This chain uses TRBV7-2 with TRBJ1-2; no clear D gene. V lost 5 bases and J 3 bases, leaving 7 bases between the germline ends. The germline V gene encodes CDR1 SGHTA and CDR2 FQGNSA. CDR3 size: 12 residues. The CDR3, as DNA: TGTGCCAGCAGCGGTCCAGACTATGGCTACACCTTC. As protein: CASSGPDYGYTF.

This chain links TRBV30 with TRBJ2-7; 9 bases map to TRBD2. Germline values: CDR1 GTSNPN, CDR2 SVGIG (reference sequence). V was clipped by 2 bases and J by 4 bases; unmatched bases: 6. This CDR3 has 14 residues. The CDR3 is CAWSRAGGTYEQYF. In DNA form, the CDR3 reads TGTGCCTGGAGTAGAGCGGGAGGAACTTACGAGCAGTACTTC.

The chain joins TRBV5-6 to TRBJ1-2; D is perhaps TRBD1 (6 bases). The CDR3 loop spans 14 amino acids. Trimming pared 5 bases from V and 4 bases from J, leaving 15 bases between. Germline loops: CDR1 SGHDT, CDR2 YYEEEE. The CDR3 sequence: CASSWARQVYGYTF. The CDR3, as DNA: TGTGCCAGCAGTTGGGCCCGACAGGTCTATGGCTACACCTTC.

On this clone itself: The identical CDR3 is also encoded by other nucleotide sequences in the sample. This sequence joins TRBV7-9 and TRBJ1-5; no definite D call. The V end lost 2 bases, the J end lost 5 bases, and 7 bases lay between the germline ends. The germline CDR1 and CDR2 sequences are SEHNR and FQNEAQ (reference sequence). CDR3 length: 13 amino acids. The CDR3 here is CASSLNEDQPQHF. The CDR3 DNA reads TGTGCCAGCAGCTTAAATGAGGATCAGCCCCAGCATTTT. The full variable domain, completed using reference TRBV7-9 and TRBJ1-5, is DTGVSQNPRHKITKRGQNVTFRCDPISEHNRLYWYRQTLGQGPEFLTYFQNEAQLEKSRLLSDRFSAERPKGSFSTLEIQRTEQGDSAMYLCASSLNEDQPQHFGDGTRLSIL.

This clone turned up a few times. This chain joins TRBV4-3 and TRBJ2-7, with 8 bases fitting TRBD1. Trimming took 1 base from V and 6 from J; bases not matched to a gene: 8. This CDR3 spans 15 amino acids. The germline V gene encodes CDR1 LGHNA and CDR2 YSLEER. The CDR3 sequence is CASSQGGTGIGEQYF. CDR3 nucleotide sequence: TGCGCCAGCAGCCAAGGGGGGACAGGCATTGGCGAGCAGTACTTC.

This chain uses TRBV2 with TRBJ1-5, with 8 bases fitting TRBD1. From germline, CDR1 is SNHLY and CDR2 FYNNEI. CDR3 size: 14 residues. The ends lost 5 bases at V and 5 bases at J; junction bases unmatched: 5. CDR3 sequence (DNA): TGTGCCAGCAGTCCCGCGACAGGGGATCAGCCCCAGCATTTT. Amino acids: CASSPATGDQPQHF.

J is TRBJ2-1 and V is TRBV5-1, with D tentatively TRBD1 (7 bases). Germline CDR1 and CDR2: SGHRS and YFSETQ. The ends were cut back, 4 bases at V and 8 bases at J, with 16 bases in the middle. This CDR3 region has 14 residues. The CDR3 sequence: CASSVEGAHHEQFF. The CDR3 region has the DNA TGCGCCAGCAGCGTGGAGGGGGCGCATCATGAGCAGTTCTTC.

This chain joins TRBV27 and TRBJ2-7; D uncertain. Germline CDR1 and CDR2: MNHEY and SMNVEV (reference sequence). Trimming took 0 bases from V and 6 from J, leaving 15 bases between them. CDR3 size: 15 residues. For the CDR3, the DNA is TGTGCCAGCAGTTTATCTCCTGCGACTTCTCTCGAGCAGTACTTC. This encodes CASSLSPATSLEQYF.

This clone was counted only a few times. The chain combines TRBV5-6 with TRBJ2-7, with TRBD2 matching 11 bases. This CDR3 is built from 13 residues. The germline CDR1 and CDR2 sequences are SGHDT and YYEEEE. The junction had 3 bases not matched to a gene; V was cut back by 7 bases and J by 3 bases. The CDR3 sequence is CASGLAGGYEQYF. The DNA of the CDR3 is TGTGCCAGCGGCCTAGCGGGGGGCTACGAGCAGTACTTC.

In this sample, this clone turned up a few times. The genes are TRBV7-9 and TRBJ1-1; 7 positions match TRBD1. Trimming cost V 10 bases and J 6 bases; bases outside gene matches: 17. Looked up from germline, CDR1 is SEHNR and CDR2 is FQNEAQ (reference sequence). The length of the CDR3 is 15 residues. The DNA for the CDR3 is TGTGCCACCCCACAGGGGAAGGATATAAGAGCTGAAGCTTTCTTT. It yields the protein CATPQGKDIRAEAFF.

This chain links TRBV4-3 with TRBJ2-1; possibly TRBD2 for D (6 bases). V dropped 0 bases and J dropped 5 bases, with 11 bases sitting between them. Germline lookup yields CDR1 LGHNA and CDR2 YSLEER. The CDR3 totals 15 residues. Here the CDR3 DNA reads TGCGCCAGCAGCCAAGAGCTACGGGAGCACAATGAGCAGTTCTTC. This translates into CASSQELREHNEQFF.

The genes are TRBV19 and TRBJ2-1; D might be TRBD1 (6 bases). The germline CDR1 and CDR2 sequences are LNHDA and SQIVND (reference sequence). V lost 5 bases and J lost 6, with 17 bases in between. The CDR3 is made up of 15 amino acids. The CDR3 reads CASSRDRQGINEQFF. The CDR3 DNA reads TGTGCCAGTAGTCGCGACAGGCAAGGAATCAATGAGCAGTTCTTC.

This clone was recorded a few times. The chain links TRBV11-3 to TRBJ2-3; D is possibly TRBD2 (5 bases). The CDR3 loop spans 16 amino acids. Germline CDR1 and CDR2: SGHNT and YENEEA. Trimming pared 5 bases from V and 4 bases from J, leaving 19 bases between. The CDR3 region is CASSHGGTGNSDTQYF. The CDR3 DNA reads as TGTGCCAGCAGCCACGGCGGCACCGGGAATTCAGATACGCAGTATTTT.

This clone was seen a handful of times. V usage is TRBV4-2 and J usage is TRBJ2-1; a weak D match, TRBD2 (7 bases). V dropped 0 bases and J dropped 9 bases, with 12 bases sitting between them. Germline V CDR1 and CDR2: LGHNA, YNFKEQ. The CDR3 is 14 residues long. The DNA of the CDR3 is TGTGCCAGCAGCCAAGAGACGGGGGGCAGTGAGCAGTTCTTC. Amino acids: CASSQETGGSEQFF.

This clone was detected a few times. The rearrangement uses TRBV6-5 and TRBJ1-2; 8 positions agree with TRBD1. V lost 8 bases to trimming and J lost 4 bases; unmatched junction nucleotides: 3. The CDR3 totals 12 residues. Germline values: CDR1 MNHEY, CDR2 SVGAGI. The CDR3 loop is CASAGQGYGYTF. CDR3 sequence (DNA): TGTGCCAGCGCTGGACAGGGCTATGGCTACACCTTC.

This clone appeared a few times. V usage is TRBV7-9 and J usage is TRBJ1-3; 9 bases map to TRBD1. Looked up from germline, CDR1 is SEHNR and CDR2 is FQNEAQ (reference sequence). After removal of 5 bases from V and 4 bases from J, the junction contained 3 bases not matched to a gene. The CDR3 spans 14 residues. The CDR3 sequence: CASSLQGAGNTIYF. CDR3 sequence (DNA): TGTGCCAGCAGCCTACAGGGGGCCGGAAACACCATATATTTT.

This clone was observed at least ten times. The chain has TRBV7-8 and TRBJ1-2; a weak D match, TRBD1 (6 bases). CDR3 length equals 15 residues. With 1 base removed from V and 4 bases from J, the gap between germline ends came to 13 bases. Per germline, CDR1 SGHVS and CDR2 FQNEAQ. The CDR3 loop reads CASSLEARDTYGYTF. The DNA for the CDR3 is TGTGCCAGCAGCTTAGAGGCCCGGGACACCTATGGCTACACCTTC.

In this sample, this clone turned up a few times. CDR3 nucleotide sequence: TGCGCCAGCAGCATAGACAGGCAAGAGACCCAGTACTTC. Its protein product is CASSIDRQETQYF. The chain employs TRBV5-1 and TRBJ2-5, with D possibly being TRBD1 (6 bases). The V gene lost 4 bases and the J gene lost 2 bases, with 9 bases spanning the gap. CDR1 is SGHRS, CDR2 YFSETQ, per germline. The length of the CDR3 is 13 residues. Based on the CDR3 plus reference TRBV5-1 and TRBJ2-5, the full variable domain is KAGVTQTPRYLIKTRGQQVTLSCSPISGHRSVSWYQQTPGQGLQFLFEYFSETQRNKGNFPGRFSGRQFSNSRSEMNVSTLELGDSALYLCASSIDRQETQYFGPGTRLLVL.

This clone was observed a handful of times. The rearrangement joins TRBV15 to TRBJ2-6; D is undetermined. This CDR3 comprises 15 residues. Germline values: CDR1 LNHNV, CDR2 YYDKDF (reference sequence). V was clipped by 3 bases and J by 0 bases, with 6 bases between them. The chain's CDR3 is CATSSTRSGANVLTF. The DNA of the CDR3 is TGTGCCACCAGCAGTACACGCTCTGGGGCCAACGTCCTGACTTTC.

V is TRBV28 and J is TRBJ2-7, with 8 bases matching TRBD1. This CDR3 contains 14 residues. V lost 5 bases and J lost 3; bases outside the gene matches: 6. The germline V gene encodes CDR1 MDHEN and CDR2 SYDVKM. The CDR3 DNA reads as TGTGCCAGCAGTCTCCCAGGGGGCATCTACGAGCAGTACTTC. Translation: CASSLPGGIYEQYF.

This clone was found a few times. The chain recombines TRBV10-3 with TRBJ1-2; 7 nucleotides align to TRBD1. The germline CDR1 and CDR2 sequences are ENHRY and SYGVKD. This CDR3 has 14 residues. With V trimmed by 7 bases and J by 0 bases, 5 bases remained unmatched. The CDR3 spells CAITPGTANYGYTF. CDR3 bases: TGTGCCATCACCCCCGGGACAGCTAACTATGGCTACACCTTC.

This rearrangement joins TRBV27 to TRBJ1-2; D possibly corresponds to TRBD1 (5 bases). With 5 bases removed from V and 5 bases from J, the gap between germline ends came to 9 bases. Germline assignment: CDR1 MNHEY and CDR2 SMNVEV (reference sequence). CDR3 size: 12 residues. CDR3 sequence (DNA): TGTGCCAGCAGTACAGCAGGGTATGGCTACACCTTC. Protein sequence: CASSTAGYGYTF.